This TCR beta chain originates from a study of Ad26.COV2.S vaccination and SARS-CoV-2 variants. Whole-study context: Intramuscularly, Ad26.COV2.S was given either once or twice, 56 days apart.

Stated treatment: roughly 20 received Ad26.COV2.S at low or high dose, single or two shots; 5 received placebo; per-sample allocation not given. Specimens were obtained on day 63 following the first vaccine or placebo injection. The table came from immunoSEQ multiplex PCR; TCRdb's copy has only in-frame clones and leaves some out. Of 450,000 to 550,000 clones listed, approximately 92% are singletons. The sample in question was peripheral blood, obtained in a trial of Ad26.COV2.S vaccine versus placebo. The TCR originated in a person aged 18 to 65 who received the Ad26.COV2.S COVID-19 vaccine or a placebo.

For the CDR3, the DNA is TGCAGCGGTGGGACAACTGGTGAAAAACTGTTTTTT. Its translation: CSGGTTGEKLFF. The chain carries TRBV29-1 and TRBJ1-4; a possible D gene is TRBD1 (6 bases). The CDR3 contains 12 residues. V was cut by 7 bases and J by 7 bases, with 13 bases left in between. The germline gives CDR1 SQVTM, CDR2 ANQGSEA. The full variable domain, with the rest looked up from reference TRBV29-1 and TRBJ1-4, is SAVISQKPSRDICQRGTSLTIQCQVDSQVTMMFWYRQQPGQSLTLIATANQGSEATYESGFVIDKFPISRPNLTFSTLTVSNMSPEDSSIYLCSGGTTGEKLFFGSGTQLSVL.